This T cell receptor beta chain was captured by sequencing in a study of blood T cell repertoires in COVID-19. As for the study in general: Nucleic acid was either cDNA or gDNA, and it came from T cells, B-cell-depleted T cells, or PBMCs.

V was shortened by 3 bases and J by 0 bases, with 18 bases between the two germline ends. The CDR3 totals 18 residues. Germline loops: CDR1 SEHNR, CDR2 FQNEAQ (reference sequence). Measured with immunoSEQ multiplex PCR; TCRdb has only the in-frame clones, and not every one. Found here are fewer than 100,000 clones, approximately 90% of them singletons; the top ten hold roughly 4.3%. Sequenced input: peripheral blood. The sequence was obtained from a man between 70 and 80 years old with acute or convalescent COVID-19. The rearrangement uses TRBV7-9 and TRBJ2-4; D ambiguous. For the CDR3, the DNA is TGTGCCAGCAGCTTTAGCCGTTCGACTTCGCTAGCCAAAAACATTCAGTACTTC. It specifies CASSFSRSTSLAKNIQYF.